The T cell receptor beta chain described here comes from a study of blood T cells in healthy people across ages. In regard to this clonotype: The antigen remains undetermined.

Primed by a sample-barcoded 5' primer and a J-beta primer mix, a second PCR proceeded for roughly 6 to 12 cycles. Each of the cDNA molecules was tagged by a template-switch adaptor with 12 random nucleotides. MiXCR, run by TCRdb on the 5' RACE reads, gives a single entry per CDR3 protein. The table has about 970,000 distinct CDR3 sequences, 51% seen once. Notes on the study in general: Higher naive T cell percentage went strongly together with higher TCR beta diversity.

The people who gave samples were healthy Caucasians from Russia, aged about 6 to 100. Researchers report isolating at least 7 million PBMCs per sample. Germline CDR1 and CDR2: KGHDR and SFDVKD. The germline V and J ends were trimmed by 2 bases and 13 bases, with 14 bases remaining between them. The CDR3 runs 13 residues. The receptor comes from an older woman in good health. Sequencing input: blood. The rearrangement uses TRBV24-1 and TRBJ2-4; D is unresolved. The DNA of the CDR3 is TGTGCCACCAGTGATTCCAATGAAGACACCCAGTACTTC. Its protein product is CATSDSNEDTQYF.